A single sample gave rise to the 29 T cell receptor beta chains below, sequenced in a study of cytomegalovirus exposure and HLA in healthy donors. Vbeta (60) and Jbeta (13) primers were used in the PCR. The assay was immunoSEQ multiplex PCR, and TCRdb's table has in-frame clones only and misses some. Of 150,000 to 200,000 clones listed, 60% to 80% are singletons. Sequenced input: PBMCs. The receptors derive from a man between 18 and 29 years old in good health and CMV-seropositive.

In nucleotides, the CDR3 is TGTGCCAGCTCACCAGAGACAGGGGGAAATGGCTACACCTTC. It yields the protein CASSPETGGNGYTF. V and J are TRBV18 and TRBJ1-2, with 9 bases matching TRBD1. CDR3 length: 14 residues. Trimming cost V 2 bases and J 6 bases; bases outside gene matches: 4. Germline V gene lookup returns CDR1 KGHSH and CDR2 LQKENI.

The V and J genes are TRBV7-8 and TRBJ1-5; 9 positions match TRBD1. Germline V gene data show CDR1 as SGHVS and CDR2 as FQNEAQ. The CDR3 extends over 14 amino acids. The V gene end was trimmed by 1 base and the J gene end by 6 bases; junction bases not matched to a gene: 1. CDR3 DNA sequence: TGTGCCAGCAGCTTAGGGACAGGGGTTCAGCCCCAGCATTTT. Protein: CASSLGTGVQPQHF. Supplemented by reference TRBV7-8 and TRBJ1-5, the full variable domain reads GAGVSQSPRYKVAKRGQDVALRCDPISGHVSLFWYQQALGQGPEFLTYFQNEAQLDKSGLPSDRFFAERPEGSVSTLKIQRTQQEDSAVYLCASSLGTGVQPQHFGDGTRLSIL.

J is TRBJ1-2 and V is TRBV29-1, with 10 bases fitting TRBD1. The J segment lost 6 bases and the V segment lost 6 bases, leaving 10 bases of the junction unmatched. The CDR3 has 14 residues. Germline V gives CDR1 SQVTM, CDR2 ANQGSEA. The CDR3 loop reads CSVARQGAYHGYTF. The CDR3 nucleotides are TGCAGCGTGGCCCGACAGGGGGCATACCATGGCTACACCTTC.

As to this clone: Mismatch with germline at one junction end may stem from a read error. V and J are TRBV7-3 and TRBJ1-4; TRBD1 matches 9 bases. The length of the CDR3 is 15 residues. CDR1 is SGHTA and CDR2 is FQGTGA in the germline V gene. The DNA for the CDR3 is TGTGTCAGCAGCTTAACAGGGGGCGCAGGGGAAAAACTGTTTTTT. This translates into CVSSLTGGAGEKLFF.

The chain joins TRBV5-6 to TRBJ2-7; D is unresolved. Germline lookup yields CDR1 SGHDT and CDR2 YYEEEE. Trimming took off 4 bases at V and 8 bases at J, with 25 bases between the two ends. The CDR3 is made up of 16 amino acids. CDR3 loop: CASSRGGFDIIRKQYV. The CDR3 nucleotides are TGTGCCAGCAGCCGCGGCGGTTTTGATATCATACGGAAGCAGTACGTC.

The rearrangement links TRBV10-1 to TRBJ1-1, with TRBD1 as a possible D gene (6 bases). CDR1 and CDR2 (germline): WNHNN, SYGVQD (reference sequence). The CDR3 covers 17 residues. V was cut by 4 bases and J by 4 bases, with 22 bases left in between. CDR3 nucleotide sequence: TGCGCCAGCAGTGGAAGTTATGGGGGGGGCAGCGGCACTGAAGCTTTCTTT. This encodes CASSGSYGGGSGTEAFF.

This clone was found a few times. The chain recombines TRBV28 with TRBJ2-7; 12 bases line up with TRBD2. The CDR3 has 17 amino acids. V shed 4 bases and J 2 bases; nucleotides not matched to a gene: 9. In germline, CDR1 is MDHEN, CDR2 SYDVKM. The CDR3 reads CASSSRLAGAYTYEQYV. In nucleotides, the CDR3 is TGTGCCAGCAGTTCAAGACTAGCGGGGGCCTATACCTACGAGCAGTACGTC.

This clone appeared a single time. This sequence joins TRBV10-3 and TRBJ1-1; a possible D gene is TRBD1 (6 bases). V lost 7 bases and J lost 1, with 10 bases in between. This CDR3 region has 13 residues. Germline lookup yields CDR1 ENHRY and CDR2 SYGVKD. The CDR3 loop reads CAIKIQGNTEAFF. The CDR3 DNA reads TGTGCCATCAAGATACAGGGGAACACTGAAGCTTTCTTT.

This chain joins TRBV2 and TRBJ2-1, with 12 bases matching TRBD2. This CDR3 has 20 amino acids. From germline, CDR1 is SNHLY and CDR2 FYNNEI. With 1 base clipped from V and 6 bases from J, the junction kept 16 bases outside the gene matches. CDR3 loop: CASSEVWSLAGGPLPNEQFF. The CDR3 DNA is TGTGCCAGCAGTGAAGTTTGGTCGCTAGCGGGAGGGCCACTACCCAATGAGCAGTTCTTC.

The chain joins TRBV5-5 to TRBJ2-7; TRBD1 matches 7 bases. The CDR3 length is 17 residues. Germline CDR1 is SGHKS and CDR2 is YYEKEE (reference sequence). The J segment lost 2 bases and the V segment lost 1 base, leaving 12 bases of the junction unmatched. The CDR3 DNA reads TGTGCCAGCAGCTTGTTCGGCGGCGGGCAGGGGGCCTACGAGCAGTACGTC. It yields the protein CASSLFGGGQGAYEQYV.

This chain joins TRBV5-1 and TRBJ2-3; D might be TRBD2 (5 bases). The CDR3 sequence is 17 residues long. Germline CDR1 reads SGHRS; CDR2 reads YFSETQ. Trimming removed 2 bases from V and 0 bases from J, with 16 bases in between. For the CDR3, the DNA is TGCGCCAGCAGCTTCACCAGCGGAACTTCTAGCACAGATACGCAGTATTTT. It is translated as CASSFTSGTSSTDTQYF.

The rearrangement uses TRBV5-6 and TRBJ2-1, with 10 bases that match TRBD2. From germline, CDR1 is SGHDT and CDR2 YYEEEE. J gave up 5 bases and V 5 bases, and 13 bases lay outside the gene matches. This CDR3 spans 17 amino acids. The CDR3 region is CASSPLAGDWNDNEQFF. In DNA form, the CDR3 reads TGTGCCAGCAGTCCCCTAGCGGGAGATTGGAACGACAATGAGCAGTTCTTC.

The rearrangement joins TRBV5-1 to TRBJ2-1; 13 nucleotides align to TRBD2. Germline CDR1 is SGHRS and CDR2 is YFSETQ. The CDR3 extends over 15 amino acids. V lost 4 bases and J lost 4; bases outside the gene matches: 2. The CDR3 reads CASSGGLAGYNEQFF. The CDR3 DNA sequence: TGCGCCAGCAGCGGGGGACTAGCGGGGTACAATGAGCAGTTCTTC.

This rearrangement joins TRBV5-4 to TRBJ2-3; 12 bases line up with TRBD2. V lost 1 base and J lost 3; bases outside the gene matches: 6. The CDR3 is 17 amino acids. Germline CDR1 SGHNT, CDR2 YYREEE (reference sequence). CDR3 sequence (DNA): TGTGCCAGCAGCTTGCAGGCTAGCGGGGGGGCGACAGATACGCAGTATTTT. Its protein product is CASSLQASGGATDTQYF.

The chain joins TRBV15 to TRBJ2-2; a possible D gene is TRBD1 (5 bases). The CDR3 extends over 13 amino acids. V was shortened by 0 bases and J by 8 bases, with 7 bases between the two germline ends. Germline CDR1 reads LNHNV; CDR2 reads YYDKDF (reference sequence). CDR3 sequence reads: CATSRDRGGELFF. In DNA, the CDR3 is TGTGCCACCAGCAGAGATAGGGGAGGGGAGCTGTTTTTT.

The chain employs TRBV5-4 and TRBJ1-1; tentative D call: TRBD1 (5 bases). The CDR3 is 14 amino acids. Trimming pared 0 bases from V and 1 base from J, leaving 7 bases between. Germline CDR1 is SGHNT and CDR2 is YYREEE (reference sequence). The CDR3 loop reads CASSLARENTEAFF. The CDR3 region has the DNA TGTGCCAGCAGCTTGGCCAGGGAGAACACTGAAGCTTTCTTT.

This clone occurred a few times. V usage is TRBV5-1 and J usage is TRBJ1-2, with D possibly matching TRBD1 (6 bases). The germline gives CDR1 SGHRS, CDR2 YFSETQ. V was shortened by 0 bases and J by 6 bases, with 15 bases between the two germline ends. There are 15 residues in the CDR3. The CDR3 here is CASSLEQGLVDGYTF. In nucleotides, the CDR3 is TGCGCCAGCAGCTTGGAACAGGGATTGGTTGATGGCTACACCTTC.

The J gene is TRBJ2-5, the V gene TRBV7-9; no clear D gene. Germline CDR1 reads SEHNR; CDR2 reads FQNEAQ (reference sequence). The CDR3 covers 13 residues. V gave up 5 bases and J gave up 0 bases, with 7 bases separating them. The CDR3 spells CASSIGDQETQYF. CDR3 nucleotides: TGTGCCAGCAGCATCGGTGACCAAGAGACCCAGTACTTC.

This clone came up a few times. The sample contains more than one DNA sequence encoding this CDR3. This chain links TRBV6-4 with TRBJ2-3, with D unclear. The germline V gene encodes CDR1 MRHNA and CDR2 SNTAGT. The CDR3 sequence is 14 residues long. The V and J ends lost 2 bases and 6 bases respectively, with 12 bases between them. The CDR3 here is CASSDGASTDTQYF. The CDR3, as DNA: TGTGCCAGCAGTGACGGAGCGTCCACCGATACGCAGTATTTT.

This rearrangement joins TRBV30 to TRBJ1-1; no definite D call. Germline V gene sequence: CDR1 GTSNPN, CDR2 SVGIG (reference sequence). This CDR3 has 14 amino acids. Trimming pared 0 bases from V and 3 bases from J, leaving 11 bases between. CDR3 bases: TGTGCCTGGAGTGTAAATAGTGATTACACTGAAGCTTTCTTT. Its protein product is CAWSVNSDYTEAFF.

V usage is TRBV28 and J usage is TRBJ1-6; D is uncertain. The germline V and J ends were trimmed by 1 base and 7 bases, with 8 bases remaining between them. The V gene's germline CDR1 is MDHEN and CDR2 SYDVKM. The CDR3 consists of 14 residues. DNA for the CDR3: TGTGCCAGCAGTTTATACGGGTTGAATTCACCCCTCCACTTT. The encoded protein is CASSLYGLNSPLHF. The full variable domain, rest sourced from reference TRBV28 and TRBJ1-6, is DVKVTQSSRYLVKRTGEKVFLECVQDMDHENMFWYRQDPGLGLRLIYFSYDVKMKEKGDIPEGYSVSREKKERFSLILESASTNQTSMYLCASSLYGLNSPLHFGNGTRLTVT.

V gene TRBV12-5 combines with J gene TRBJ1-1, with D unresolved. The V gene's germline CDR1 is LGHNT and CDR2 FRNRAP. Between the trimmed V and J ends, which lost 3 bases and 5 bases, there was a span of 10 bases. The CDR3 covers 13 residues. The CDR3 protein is CASGLNPKTEAFF. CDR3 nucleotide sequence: TGTGCTAGTGGTTTAAATCCTAAGACTGAAGCTTTCTTT.

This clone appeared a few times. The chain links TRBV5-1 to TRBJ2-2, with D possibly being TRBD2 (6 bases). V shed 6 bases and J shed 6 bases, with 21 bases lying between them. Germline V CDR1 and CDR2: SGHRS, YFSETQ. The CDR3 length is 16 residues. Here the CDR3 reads CASKITAGRDPGELFF. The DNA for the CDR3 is TGCGCCAGCAAAATAACTGCGGGAAGGGACCCCGGGGAGCTGTTTTTT.

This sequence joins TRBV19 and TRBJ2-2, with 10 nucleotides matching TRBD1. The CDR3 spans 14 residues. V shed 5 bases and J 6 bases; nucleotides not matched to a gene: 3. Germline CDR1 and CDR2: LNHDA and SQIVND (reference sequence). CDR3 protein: CASSRGQGAGELFF. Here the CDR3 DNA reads TGTGCCAGTAGTCGTGGACAGGGGGCCGGGGAGCTGTTTTTT.

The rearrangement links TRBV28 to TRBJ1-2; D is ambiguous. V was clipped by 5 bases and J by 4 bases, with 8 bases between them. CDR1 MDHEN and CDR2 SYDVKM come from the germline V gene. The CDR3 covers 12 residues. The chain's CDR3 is CASSREFYGYTF. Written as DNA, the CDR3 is TGTGCCAGCAGTAGAGAATTCTATGGCTACACCTTC.

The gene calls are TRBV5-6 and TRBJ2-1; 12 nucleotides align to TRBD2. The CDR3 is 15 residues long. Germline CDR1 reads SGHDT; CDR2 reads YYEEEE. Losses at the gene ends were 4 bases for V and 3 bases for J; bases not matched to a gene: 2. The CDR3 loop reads CASSRTSGNYNEQFF. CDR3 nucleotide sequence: TGTGCCAGCAGCCGGACTAGCGGGAACTACAATGAGCAGTTCTTC.

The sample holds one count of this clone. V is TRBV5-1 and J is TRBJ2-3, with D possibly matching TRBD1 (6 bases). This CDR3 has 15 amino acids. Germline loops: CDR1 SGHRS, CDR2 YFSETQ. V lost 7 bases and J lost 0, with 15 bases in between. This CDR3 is CASLLDGGSTDTQYF. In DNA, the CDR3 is TGCGCCAGCTTACTGGATGGGGGCAGCACAGATACGCAGTATTTT.

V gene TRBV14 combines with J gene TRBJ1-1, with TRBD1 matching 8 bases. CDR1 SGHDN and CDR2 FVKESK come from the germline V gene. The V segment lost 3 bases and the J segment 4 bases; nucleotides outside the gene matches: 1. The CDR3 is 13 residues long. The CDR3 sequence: CASSQDRVTEAFF. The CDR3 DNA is TGTGCCAGCAGCCAGGACAGGGTCACTGAAGCTTTCTTT.

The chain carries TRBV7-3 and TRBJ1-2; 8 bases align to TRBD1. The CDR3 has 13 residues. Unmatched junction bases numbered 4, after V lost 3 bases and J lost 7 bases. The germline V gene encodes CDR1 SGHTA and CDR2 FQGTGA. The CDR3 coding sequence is TGTGCCAGCAGCTTCGGGACAGGTTTTGGCTACACCTTC. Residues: CASSFGTGFGYTF.